This T cell receptor (beta chain) is from a study of blood T cells in healthy people across ages. Study results and limitations: For the donors, CMV status was unknown and possibly confounded expanded clonotype changes. Significant beta diversity loss was already apparent by age 40, declining roughly linearly.

PCR was performed a second time for about 7 to 11 cycles using a sample-barcoded 5' primer and a J-beta primer mix. Samples each returned at least 3 million CDR3-containing paired-end reads. TCRdb independently ran MiXCR on the 5' RACE reads; one entry per CDR3 protein. The sample lists some 710,000 distinct CDR3 sequences; less than 60% were seen once. To note about this clonotype: Its antigen is not known.

The V end was cut by 7 bases, the J end by 6 bases, with 19 bases between. This CDR3 contains 13 residues. Germline loops: CDR1 DFQATT, CDR2 SNEGSKA (reference sequence). Sequenced sample: blood. The source is a man older than 75 in good health. V usage is TRBV20-1 and J usage is TRBJ2-7, with a weak D call TRBD2 (5 bases). The CDR3 bases are TGCAGTGGGGCGCGCGAGGGTTTTCGCGAGCAGTACTTC. Its translation: CSGAREGFREQYF.